These 23 T cell receptor beta chains were sequenced from one sample in a study of OX40 agonist ivuxolimab in advanced cancers. Assay: immunoSEQ multiplex PCR; the TCRdb copy retains only in-frame clones and omits some. The table records over 95,000 clones, 70% to 85% of them present only once. The sequenced sample was CD4+ or CD8+ T cells sorted from blood, obtained in a trial of the OX40 agonist ivuxolimab. The receptors stem from an adult with an advanced solid tumor such as melanoma, head and neck, liver or kidney cancer.

This clone showed up just once. This chain links TRBV25-1 with TRBJ2-2; D gene ambiguous. This CDR3 spans 14 amino acids. Germline CDR1 and CDR2: MGHDK and SYGVNS. V was pared by 7 bases and J by 5 bases, with 14 bases between. CDR3 DNA: TGTGCCAGCACGTCTGGGCTCAGGACCGGGGAGCTGTTTTTT. It is translated as CASTSGLRTGELFF.

V gene TRBV7-9 combines with J gene TRBJ2-3, with TRBD1 identical over 9 bases. The trim removed 11 bases at V and 3 bases at J, leaving 12 bases unmatched. Germline V gives CDR1 SEHNR, CDR2 FQNEAQ (reference sequence). This CDR3 has 15 amino acids. CDR3 protein: CAGGTGQGTTDTQYF. The CDR3 DNA is TGTGCCGGGGGCACGGGACAGGGAACTACAGATACGCAGTATTTT.

V is TRBV30 and J is TRBJ1-1, with D unclear. V lost 1 base and J lost 0, with 9 bases in between. This CDR3 comprises 14 residues. Germline assignment: CDR1 GTSNPN and CDR2 SVGIG (reference sequence). The CDR3 here is CAWSATRMNTEAFF. CDR3 sequence (DNA): TGTGCCTGGAGTGCGACAAGGATGAACACTGAAGCTTTCTTT.

The DNA of the CDR3 is TGTGCCACCAGCAGAGGAGGGACATCGGTGGGCGAGCAGTACTTC. Its translation is CATSRGGTSVGEQYF. The chain couples TRBV15 to TRBJ2-7; a weak D match, TRBD1 (6 bases). The V gene's germline CDR1 is LNHNV and CDR2 YYDKDF (reference sequence). Trimming took 1 base from V and 6 from J, leaving 16 bases between them. This CDR3 contains 15 residues.

This CDR3 reads CASSDPRQGTEAFF. The CDR3 region has the DNA TGTGCCAGCAGTGACCCCCGACAGGGCACTGAAGCTTTCTTT. This chain joins TRBV25-1 and TRBJ1-1, with 7 bases fitting TRBD1. Germline values: CDR1 MGHDK, CDR2 SYGVNS. The CDR3 length is 14 residues. V dropped 3 bases and J dropped 4; count of bases not matched to a gene: 5.

CDR3 sequence reads: CASSIKSQENSPLHF. The CDR3 bases are TGTGCCAGTAGTATAAAATCGCAGGAGAATTCACCCCTCCACTTT. The chain employs TRBV19 and TRBJ1-6; no firm D call. Trimming stripped 2 bases from V and 7 bases from J, with 12 bases between. In germline, CDR1 is LNHDA, CDR2 SQIVND (reference sequence). The CDR3 has 15 residues.

This chain joins TRBV4-2 and TRBJ1-1; the D is unclear. V dropped 1 base and J dropped 4 bases, with 13 bases sitting between them. The CDR3 covers 15 residues. Germline assignment: CDR1 LGHNA and CDR2 YNFKEQ. As DNA, the CDR3 is TGTGCCAGCAGCCAAGGATCCGGGGAGGGCACTGAAGCTTTCTTT. Encoded protein: CASSQGSGEGTEAFF.

About this clone itself: This sample also contains other DNA sequences that code for the same CDR3. The chain combines TRBV7-2 with TRBJ1-4, with D tentatively TRBD1 (5 bases). Germline assignment: CDR1 SGHTA and CDR2 FQGNSA. This CDR3 is built from 14 residues. Trimming took 0 bases from V and 5 from J, leaving 7 bases between them. CDR3 sequence reads: CASSLAGANEKLFF. The CDR3 DNA reads TGTGCCAGCAGCTTAGCAGGGGCGAATGAAAAACTGTTTTTT.

The chain recombines TRBV6-1 with TRBJ1-5; D not resolved. The V gene lost 4 bases and the J gene lost 7 bases, with 11 bases spanning the gap. Germline CDR1 reads MNHNS; CDR2 reads SASEGT. The CDR3 contains 13 residues. CDR3 loop: CASSGIYTQPQHF. The CDR3, as DNA: TGTGCCAGCAGTGGAATTTACACGCAGCCCCAGCATTTT.

The V call is TRBV11-2, the J call TRBJ2-3; weak D call: TRBD1 (6 bases). Trimming shortened V by 3 bases and J by 5 bases, and 12 bases separated the two germline ends. The CDR3 covers 14 residues. Germline CDR1 SGHAT, CDR2 FQNNGV. This chain's CDR3 is CASSFWGRRDTQYF. Here the CDR3 DNA reads TGTGCCAGCAGCTTCTGGGGGCGCAGAGATACGCAGTATTTT.

J is TRBJ2-5 and V is TRBV7-3; D call uncertain. Trimming pared 3 bases from V and 0 bases from J, leaving 5 bases between. There are 13 residues in the CDR3. Germline V lookup: CDR1 SGHTA, CDR2 FQGTGA. CDR3 protein: CASSFTNQETQYF. In nucleotides, the CDR3 is TGTGCCAGCAGCTTCACTAACCAAGAGACCCAGTACTTC.

The V call is TRBV7-2, the J call TRBJ2-7; unclear D gene. The CDR3 length is 14 residues. The V end lost 5 bases, the J end lost 2 bases, and 13 bases lay between the germline ends. CDR1 is SGHTA, CDR2 FQGNSA, per germline. The CDR3 coding sequence is TGTGCCAGCAGCACCTTACAAGTCCCCTACGAGCAGTACTTC. Its translation is CASSTLQVPYEQYF.

This clone was seen just once. The chain uses TRBV7-7 and TRBJ1-1; D is perhaps TRBD1 (6 bases). The CDR3 contains 13 residues. Trimming shortened V by 0 bases and J by 8 bases, and 10 bases separated the two germline ends. Germline V lookup: CDR1 SSHAT, CDR2 FNYEAQ (reference sequence). The CDR3 loop is CASSLAEGEEAFF. The CDR3 region has the DNA TGTGCCAGCAGCTTAGCAGAGGGGGAAGAAGCTTTCTTT.

The sample holds one count of this clone. The chain joins TRBV5-6 to TRBJ2-3; D remains ambiguous. The length of the CDR3 is 14 residues. V dropped 4 bases and J dropped 1 base, with 10 bases sitting between them. Germline loops: CDR1 SGHDT, CDR2 YYEEEE. The chain's CDR3 is CASSVSPRTDTQYF. For the CDR3, the DNA is TGTGCCAGCAGCGTCTCTCCTCGCACAGATACGCAGTATTTT.

This clone was recorded once. The chain joins TRBV6-1 to TRBJ1-1, with D unresolved. V lost 7 bases, J lost 0 bases, and 12 bases lay in between. CDR3 length equals 14 residues. Per the germline V gene, CDR1 is MNHNS and CDR2 is SASEGT. CDR3 loop: CASILALLNTEAFF. CDR3 DNA: TGTGCCAGCATCCTAGCCCTCCTGAACACTGAAGCTTTCTTT.

The rearrangement joins TRBV5-5 to TRBJ2-2; the D is unclear. This CDR3 spans 13 amino acids. V lost 0 bases and J lost 10, with 10 bases in between. From germline, CDR1 is SGHKS and CDR2 YYEKEE (reference sequence). The CDR3: CASSLAQWEELFF. DNA for the CDR3: TGTGCCAGCAGCTTGGCCCAATGGGAGGAGCTGTTTTTT.

J is TRBJ1-5 and V is TRBV19; D is possibly TRBD1 (5 bases). V shed 5 bases and J shed 6 bases, with 17 bases lying between them. CDR3 length: 15 residues. Germline V gene sequence: CDR1 LNHDA, CDR2 SQIVND (reference sequence). CDR3 bases: TGTGCCAGTAGTTTCCCCGGACGGGGCTTTCAGCCCCAGCATTTT. As protein: CASSFPGRGFQPQHF.

This rearrangement joins TRBV19 to TRBJ1-1, with no clear D. The CDR3 totals 15 residues. Germline V gene lookup returns CDR1 LNHDA and CDR2 SQIVND (reference sequence). Trimming cost V 1 base and J 5 bases, with 14 bases left between them. The CDR3 spells CASSIGDGPRTEAFF. As DNA, the CDR3 is TGTGCCAGTAGTATAGGTGATGGACCGAGGACTGAAGCTTTCTTT.

This clone has just a few counts. The CDR3 nucleotides read TGTGCCACGGGACAGGTTTATTCACCCCTCCACTTT. Residues: CATGQVYSPLHF. The rearrangement joins TRBV6-5 to TRBJ1-6, with 8 nucleotides matching TRBD1. The trim removed 10 bases at V and 8 bases at J, leaving 4 bases unmatched. The germline CDR1 and CDR2 sequences are MNHEY and SVGAGI. CDR3 size: 12 residues.

The chain recombines TRBV5-4 with TRBJ1-1; TRBD1 aligns across 11 bases. There are 16 residues in the CDR3. Germline loops: CDR1 SGHNT, CDR2 YYREEE (reference sequence). Unmatched junction bases numbered 6, after V lost 4 bases and J lost 1 base. CDR3 DNA sequence: TGTGCCAGCAGCCCGGGACAGGGGGTTAAGAACACTGAAGCTTTCTTT. The encoded protein is CASSPGQGVKNTEAFF. Full variable domain (remainder filled in from reference TRBV5-4 and TRBJ1-1): ETGVTQSPTHLIKTRGQQVTLRCSSQSGHNTVSWYQQALGQGPQFIFQYYREEENGRGNFPPRFSGLQFPNYSSELNVNALELDDSALYLCASSPGQGVKNTEAFFGQGTRLTVV.

This chain links TRBV7-3 with TRBJ2-4; possibly TRBD1 for D (5 bases). Germline V lookup: CDR1 SGHTA, CDR2 FQGTGA. The V end was cut by 1 base, the J end by 5 bases, with 6 bases between. The CDR3 has 13 amino acids. CDR3: CASSLNRQNIQYF. The CDR3 DNA follows: TGTGCCAGCAGCTTAAACAGGCAAAACATTCAGTACTTC.

Only one count was recorded for this clone. V is TRBV7-2 and J is TRBJ2-2; TRBD1 aligns across 9 bases. This CDR3 contains 16 residues. V was pared by 4 bases and J by 7 bases, with 10 bases of the junction left unmatched. Germline assignment: CDR1 SGHTA and CDR2 FQGNSA. The CDR3: CASSSTGTGWSGELFF. CDR3 nucleotide sequence: TGTGCCAGCAGCTCCACGGGGACAGGGTGGAGCGGGGAGCTGTTTTTT.

Only one count was recorded for this clone. The chain has TRBV28 and TRBJ2-5, with D tentatively TRBD2 (5 bases). Trimming cost V 5 bases and J 2 bases, with 12 bases left between them. The CDR3 is made up of 14 amino acids. Germline CDR1 is MDHEN and CDR2 is SYDVKM. The CDR3 sequence: CASSKRTAQETQYF. For the CDR3, the DNA is TGTGCCAGCAGTAAGCGGACTGCACAAGAGACCCAGTACTTC.